The rows below give T cell receptor beta chains drawn from one sample of a study of T-cell reconstitution after alpha-beta-depleted transplantation in children. Each CDR3 protein gets one entry after TCRdb re-called the PCR reads with MiXCR. Altogether approximately 300,000 distinct CDR3 sequences are present, roughly a tenth being singletons, with the ten largest covering just under 7.5%. The sample here was PBMCs, taken before TCRalphabeta/CD19-depleted stem cell transplant. The source is a boy younger than two with acute myeloid leukemia, due to receive a stem cell transplant. CDR3s leave out the opening cysteine and the closing phenylalanine or tryptophan.

j_gene: TRBJ1-3
v_gene: TRBV29-1
CDR3aa: SVDAGGNTIY

j_gene: TRBJ1-2
v_gene: TRBV5-8
CDR3aa: ASSFPSGAYGYT

j_gene: TRBJ2-1
v_gene: TRBV20-1
CDR3aa: SAGDPTSAYSYNEQF

j_gene: TRBJ2-2
v_gene: TRBV28
CDR3aa: ASSFLPGQGYTGELF

j_gene: TRBJ1-2
v_gene: TRBV12-3/TRBV12-4
CDR3aa: ASGPPGT

j_gene: TRBJ2-7
v_gene: TRBV28
CDR3aa: ASSLLGLSTYEQY

j_gene: TRBJ1-2
v_gene: TRBV6-1
CDR3aa: ASSVGANYGYT

j_gene: TRBJ1-2
v_gene: TRBV10-3
CDR3aa: AISESGTGNYGYT

j_gene: TRBJ2-1
v_gene: TRBV5-1
CDR3aa: ASSWTGPPYNEQF

j_gene: TRBJ2-1
v_gene: TRBV7-9
CDR3aa: ASSSTGPARNEQF

j_gene: TRBJ2-7
v_gene: TRBV7-2
CDR3aa: ASSLGVLAGDLNEQY

j_gene: TRBJ2-1
v_gene: TRBV2
CDR3aa: ASRTLAGVSNEQF

j_gene: TRBJ2-6
v_gene: TRBV5-1
CDR3aa: ASRPGQGTISGANVLT

j_gene: TRBJ2-1
v_gene: TRBV27
CDR3aa: ASRDTSNHEQF

j_gene: TRBJ2-7
v_gene: TRBV4-2
CDR3aa: ASSQDWQSHEQY

j_gene: TRBJ2-3
v_gene: TRBV4-3
CDR3aa: ASSQAEGLAASTDTQY

j_gene: TRBJ2-7
v_gene: TRBV12-3/TRBV12-4
CDR3aa: ASSLYGGDYEQY

j_gene: TRBJ2-1
v_gene: TRBV18
CDR3aa: ASSPPQWAYNEQF

j_gene: TRBJ2-3
v_gene: TRBV7-6
CDR3aa: ASSLQTTRGDTQY

j_gene: TRBJ1-2
v_gene: TRBV7-2
CDR3aa: ASSWETGVDGYT

j_gene: TRBJ2-7
v_gene: TRBV7-2
CDR3aa: ASSLEGPRSREQY

j_gene: TRBJ2-7
v_gene: TRBV20-1
CDR3aa: SASPGAGTFSYEQY

j_gene: TRBJ2-7
v_gene: TRBV10-2
CDR3aa: ASSESFRLAAGEQY

j_gene: TRBJ2-7
v_gene: TRBV5-1
CDR3aa: ASSLGQGGYEQY

j_gene: TRBJ1-1
v_gene: TRBV6-1
CDR3aa: ASSFLRGREAF

j_gene: TRBJ2-7
v_gene: TRBV11-2
CDR3aa: ASSPRGLAGRGYEQY

j_gene: TRBJ2-7
v_gene: TRBV12-3/TRBV12-4
CDR3aa: ASSSSSLSGRFSSYEQY

j_gene: TRBJ2-3
v_gene: TRBV5-5
CDR3aa: ASTRTSYITDTQY

j_gene: TRBJ2-7
v_gene: TRBV25-1
CDR3aa: ASSEYGTGFYEQY

j_gene: TRBJ2-1
v_gene: TRBV10-3
CDR3aa: AISPLGTASYNEQF

j_gene: TRBJ2-3
v_gene: TRBV7-3
CDR3aa: ASSLGGPDTQY

j_gene: TRBJ2-7
v_gene: TRBV29-1
CDR3aa: SVERTGAYEQY

j_gene: TRBJ2-2
v_gene: TRBV5-1
CDR3aa: ASSLVDGELF

j_gene: TRBJ2-5
v_gene: TRBV11-3
CDR3aa: ASSPGTEYQETQY

j_gene: TRBJ1-2
v_gene: TRBV7-2
CDR3aa: ASSLRGQGGYYGYT

j_gene: TRBJ2-1
v_gene: TRBV5-5
CDR3aa: ASSPRDRDYNEQF

j_gene: TRBJ2-7
v_gene: TRBV6-5
CDR3aa: ASSYVGESYEQY

j_gene: TRBJ1-1
v_gene: TRBV15
CDR3aa: ATSRDRAGDAF

j_gene: TRBJ2-2
v_gene: TRBV20-1
CDR3aa: SAQRGLAGGHGTGELF

j_gene: TRBJ1-2
v_gene: TRBV28
CDR3aa: ASSLFGQGTNYGYT

j_gene: TRBJ1-4
v_gene: TRBV7-2
CDR3aa: ASSSGQAEKLF

j_gene: TRBJ2-3
v_gene: TRBV5-1
CDR3aa: ASILGAGGSTDTQY

j_gene: TRBJ2-6
v_gene: TRBV12-3/TRBV12-4
CDR3aa: ASGTGLGGANVLT

j_gene: TRBJ1-5
v_gene: TRBV25-1
CDR3aa: ASSDDSYQPQH

j_gene: TRBJ2-3
v_gene: TRBV12-3/TRBV12-4
CDR3aa: ASRRRGGITDTQY

j_gene: TRBJ1-1
v_gene: TRBV7-9
CDR3aa: ASSLPQQPGEAF

j_gene: TRBJ2-4
v_gene: TRBV3-1
CDR3aa: ASKDSLAKNIQY

j_gene: TRBJ1-1
v_gene: TRBV7-9
CDR3aa: ASSLGGEGTEAF

j_gene: TRBJ2-3
v_gene: TRBV7-2
CDR3aa: ASSPVLRSTSTDTQY

j_gene: TRBJ2-4
v_gene: TRBV5-1
CDR3aa: ASSARLAGGRGAKNIQY

j_gene: TRBJ2-7
v_gene: TRBV4-3
CDR3aa: ASSQDKPDLSHEQY

j_gene: TRBJ2-3
v_gene: TRBV12-3/TRBV12-4
CDR3aa: ASSSGQGGPDTQY

j_gene: TRBJ2-7
v_gene: TRBV27
CDR3aa: ATRGGTGAYEQY

j_gene: TRBJ2-1
v_gene: TRBV25-1
CDR3aa: ASSEGSGTVEQF

j_gene: TRBJ1-4
v_gene: TRBV5-1
CDR3aa: ASSWGDRGQDEKLF

j_gene: TRBJ2-2
v_gene: TRBV24-1
CDR3aa: ATTAGGELF

j_gene: TRBJ2-3
v_gene: TRBV12-3/TRBV12-4
CDR3aa: ASSPTLRGGPDTQY

j_gene: TRBJ2-1
v_gene: TRBV6-5
CDR3aa: ASSFRGIDNEQF

j_gene: TRBJ2-1
v_gene: TRBV12-3/TRBV12-4
CDR3aa: ASSRPEAGRNEQF